This TCR beta chain was sequenced during a study of blood T cell repertoires in COVID-19. Study context: Italy, Spain and the United States were the sources of the convalescent and acute COVID-19 samples. T cells, B-cell-depleted T cells, or PBMCs provided the cDNA or gDNA that served as material.

Original data processing: Estimates of nucleated cell counts were drawn from the amplification of reference gene primers. The repertoire was sequenced with immunoSEQ multiplex PCR; TCRdb's copy has only in-frame clones and lacks some. The V and J calls and clone size were taken over from that table, and D and trimming were inferred from the DNA. The data contain around 140,000 clones, 60% to 85% of them singletons. The CDR3 length is 15 residues. V was pared by 0 bases and J by 4 bases, with 14 bases between. Germline V lookup: CDR1 SGDLS, CDR2 YYNGEE. Sequenced: peripheral blood. This chain joins TRBV9 and TRBJ2-7; tentative D call: TRBD1 (6 bases). This receptor was taken from a woman aged 55-69 years with acute or convalescent COVID-19. CDR3 DNA: TGTGCCAGCAGCGTAGCTCCCTCCACAGGGTACGAGCAGTACTTC. It yields the protein CASSVAPSTGYEQYF. The complete variable domain, with remaining parts taken from reference TRBV9 and TRBJ2-7, reads DSGVTQTPKHLITATGQRVTLRCSPRSGDLSVYWYQQSLDQGLQFLIQYYNGEERAKGNILERFSAQQFPDLHSELNLSSLELGDSALYFCASSVAPSTGYEQYFGPGTRLTVT.